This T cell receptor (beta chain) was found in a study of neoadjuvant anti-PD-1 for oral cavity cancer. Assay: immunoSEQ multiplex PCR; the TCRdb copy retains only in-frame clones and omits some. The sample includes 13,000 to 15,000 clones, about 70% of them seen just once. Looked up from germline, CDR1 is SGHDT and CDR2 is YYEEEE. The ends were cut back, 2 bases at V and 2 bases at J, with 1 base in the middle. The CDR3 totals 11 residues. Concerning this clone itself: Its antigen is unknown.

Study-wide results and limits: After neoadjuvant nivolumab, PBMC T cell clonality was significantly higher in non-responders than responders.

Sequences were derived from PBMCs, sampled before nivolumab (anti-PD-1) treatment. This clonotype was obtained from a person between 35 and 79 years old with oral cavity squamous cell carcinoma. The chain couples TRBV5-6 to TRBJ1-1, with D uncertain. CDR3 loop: CASSFNTEAFF. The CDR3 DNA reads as TGTGCCAGCAGCTTTAACACTGAAGCTTTCTTT.